The clone carrying this T cell receptor beta chain was detected only once. Sequencing used immunoSEQ multiplex PCR; TCRdb keeps in-frame clones, though not all of them. The table lists fewer than 600,000 clones, 89% of them singletons, with roughly 1.7% in the top ten. The CDR3 covers 13 residues. CDR1 is MNHNY and CDR2 is SVGAGI in the germline V gene (reference sequence). The V gene lost 6 bases and the J gene lost 11 bases, with 19 bases spanning the gap. Treatment here: roughly 19 received Ad26.COV2.S at low or high dose, single or two shots; a few received placebo; per-sample allocation not given. After the first vaccine or placebo injection, samples were drawn on day 63. The donor's status was that of an adult aged 18-55 years in Boston. This record comes from a study of Ad26.COV2.S vaccination and SARS-CoV-2 variants. Study-level background: Intramuscularly, Ad26.COV2.S was given either once or twice, 56 days apart.

The rearrangement joins TRBV6-6 to TRBJ1-1; D unclear. The source was peripheral blood, collected in a trial of Ad26.COV2.S vaccine versus placebo. The sequence came from a person between 18 and 60 years old who received the Ad26.COV2.S COVID-19 vaccine or a placebo. The CDR3 reads CASRPDGRAVAFF. The CDR3, as DNA: TGTGCCAGCAGACCGGACGGGAGGGCCGTTGCTTTCTTT.